This T cell receptor (beta chain) was sequenced for a study of OX40 agonist ivuxolimab in advanced cancers. About the research overall: Dose-escalation patients had hepatocellular carcinoma, melanoma, renal cell or head and neck cancer.

Any history of autoimmune disease or systemic immunosuppression disqualified patients. Generated by immunoSEQ multiplex PCR, the TCRdb table keeps only in-frame clones and is missing some. The table has 89,000 or so clones, more than 80% seen once. Study results and limitations: The antigen specificity of the peripheral T cells (those that were expanded) was not determined. CD4+ T cells averaged fewer expanded clones than CD8+ T cells.

Worth noting for this clone: Its antigen remains unidentified.

Specimen: CD4+ or CD8+ T cells sorted from blood, collected in a trial of the OX40 agonist ivuxolimab. The receptor comes from an adult with an advanced solid tumor such as melanoma, head and neck, liver or kidney cancer.

The CDR3 region has the DNA TGTGCCAGCAGTCCCCCCGGGACTAGCGGGGGCAAAGAAGAGACCCAGTACTTC. Translating gives CASSPPGTSGGKEETQYF. The chain carries TRBV28 and TRBJ2-5; 14 bases match TRBD2. Germline CDR1 and CDR2: MDHEN and SYDVKM. Trimming took 5 bases from V and 3 from J; bases not matched to a gene: 11. The CDR3 spans 18 residues.